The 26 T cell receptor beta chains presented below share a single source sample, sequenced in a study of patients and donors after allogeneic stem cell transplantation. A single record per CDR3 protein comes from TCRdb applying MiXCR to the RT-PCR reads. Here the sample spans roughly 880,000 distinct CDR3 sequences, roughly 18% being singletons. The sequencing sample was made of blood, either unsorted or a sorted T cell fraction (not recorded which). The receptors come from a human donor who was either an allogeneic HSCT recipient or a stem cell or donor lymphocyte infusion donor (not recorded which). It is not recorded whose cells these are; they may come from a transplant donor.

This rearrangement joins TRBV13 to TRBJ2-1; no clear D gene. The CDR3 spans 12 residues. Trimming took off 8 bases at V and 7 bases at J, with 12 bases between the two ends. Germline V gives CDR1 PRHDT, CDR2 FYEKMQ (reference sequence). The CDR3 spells CASGPSRNEQFF. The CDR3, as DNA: TGTGCCAGCGGCCCGAGTCGAAATGAGCAGTTCTTC. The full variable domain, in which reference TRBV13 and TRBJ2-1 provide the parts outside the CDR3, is AAGVIQSPRHLIKEKRETATLKCYPIPRHDTVYWYQQGPGQDPQFLISFYEKMQSDKGSIPDRFSAQQFSDYHSELNMSSLELGDSALYFCASGPSRNEQFFGPGTRLTVL.

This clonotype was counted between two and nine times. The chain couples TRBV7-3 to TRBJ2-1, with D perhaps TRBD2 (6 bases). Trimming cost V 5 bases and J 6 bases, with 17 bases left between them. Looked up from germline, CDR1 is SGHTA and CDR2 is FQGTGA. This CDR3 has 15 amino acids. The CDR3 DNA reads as TGTGCCAGCAGCCTAAGTGGAAGCGGGCCCAATGAGCAGTTCTTC. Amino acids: CASSLSGSGPNEQFF. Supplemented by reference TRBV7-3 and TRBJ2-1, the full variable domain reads GAGVSQTPSNKVTEKGKYVELRCDPISGHTALYWYRQSLGQGPEFLIYFQGTGAADDSGLPNDRFFAVRPEGSVSTLKIQRTERGDSAVYLCASSLSGSGPNEQFFGPGTRLTVL.

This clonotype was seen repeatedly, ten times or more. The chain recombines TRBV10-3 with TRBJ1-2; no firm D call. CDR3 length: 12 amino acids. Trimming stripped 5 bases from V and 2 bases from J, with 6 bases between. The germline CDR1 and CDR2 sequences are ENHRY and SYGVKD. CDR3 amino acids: CAISKENYGYTF. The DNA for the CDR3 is TGTGCCATCAGTAAAGAAAACTATGGCTACACCTTC.

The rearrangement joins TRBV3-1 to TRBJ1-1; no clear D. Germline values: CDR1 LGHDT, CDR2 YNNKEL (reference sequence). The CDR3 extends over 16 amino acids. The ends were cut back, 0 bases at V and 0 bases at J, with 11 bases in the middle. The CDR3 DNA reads TGTGCCAGCAGCCAAGAATGGGGTCAGCTGAACACTGAAGCTTTCTTT. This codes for CASSQEWGQLNTEAFF.

The CDR3 reads CASSSDVRGSGYNEQFF. CDR3 DNA sequence: TGTGCCAGCAGCAGCGACGTGAGGGGGTCGGGTTACAATGAGCAGTTCTTC. The rearrangement uses TRBV12-3 or TRBV12-4 and TRBJ2-1, with a tentative D call TRBD1 (6 bases). V was pared by 6 bases and J by 4 bases, with 22 bases between. The CDR3 runs 17 residues.

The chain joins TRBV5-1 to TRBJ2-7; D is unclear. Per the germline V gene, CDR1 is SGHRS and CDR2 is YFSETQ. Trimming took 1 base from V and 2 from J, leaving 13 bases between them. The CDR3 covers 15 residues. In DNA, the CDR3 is TGCGCCAGCAGCTTGACATCGCGGAACACCTACGAGCAGTACTTC. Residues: CASSLTSRNTYEQYF.

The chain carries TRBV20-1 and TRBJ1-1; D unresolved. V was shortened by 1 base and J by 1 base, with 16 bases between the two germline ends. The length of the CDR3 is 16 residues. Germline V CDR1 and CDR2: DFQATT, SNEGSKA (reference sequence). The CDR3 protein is CSARALLGKRNTEAFF. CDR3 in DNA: TGCAGTGCTAGAGCCCTATTAGGGAAGAGGAACACTGAAGCTTTCTTT.

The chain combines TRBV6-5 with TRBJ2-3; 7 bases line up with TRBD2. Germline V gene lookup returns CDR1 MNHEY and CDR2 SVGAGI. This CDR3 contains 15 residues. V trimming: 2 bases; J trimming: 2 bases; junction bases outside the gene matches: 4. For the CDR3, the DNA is TGTGCCAGCAGTTACGAAGGGACTACCACAGATACGCAGTATTTT. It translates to CASSYEGTTTDTQYF.

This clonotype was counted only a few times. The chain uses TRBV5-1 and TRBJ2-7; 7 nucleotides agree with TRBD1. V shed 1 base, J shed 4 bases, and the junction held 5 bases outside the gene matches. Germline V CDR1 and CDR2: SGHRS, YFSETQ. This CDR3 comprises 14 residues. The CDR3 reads CASSLTGETYEQYF. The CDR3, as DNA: TGCGCCAGCAGCTTGACAGGGGAGACTTACGAGCAGTACTTC. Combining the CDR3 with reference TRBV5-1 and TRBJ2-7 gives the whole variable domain KAGVTQTPRYLIKTRGQQVTLSCSPISGHRSVSWYQQTPGQGLQFLFEYFSETQRNKGNFPGRFSGRQFSNSRSEMNVSTLELGDSALYLCASSLTGETYEQYFGPGTRLTVT.

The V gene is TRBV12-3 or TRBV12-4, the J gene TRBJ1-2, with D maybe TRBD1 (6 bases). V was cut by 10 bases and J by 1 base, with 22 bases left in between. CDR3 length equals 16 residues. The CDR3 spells CATMSTLQGINYGYTF. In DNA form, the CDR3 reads TGTGCCACCATGTCCACTCTACAGGGAATTAACTATGGCTACACCTTC.

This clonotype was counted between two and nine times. The CDR3 here is CATSDSPDRGLKGYTF. CDR3 bases: TGTGCCACCAGTGATTCCCCGGACAGAGGATTGAAAGGCTACACCTTC. The J gene is TRBJ1-2, the V gene TRBV24-1, with a possible D match to TRBD1 (6 bases). Germline CDR1 KGHDR, CDR2 SFDVKD. CDR3 length: 16 amino acids. Between the trimmed V and J ends, which lost 2 bases and 8 bases, there was a span of 20 bases.

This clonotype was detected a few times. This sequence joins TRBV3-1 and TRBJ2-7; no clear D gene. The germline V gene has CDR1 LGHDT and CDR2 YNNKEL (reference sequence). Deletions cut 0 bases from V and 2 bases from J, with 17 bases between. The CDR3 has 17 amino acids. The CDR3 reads CASSQDGRSQVAYEQYF. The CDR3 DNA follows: TGTGCCAGCAGCCAAGATGGTAGGTCTCAGGTGGCCTACGAGCAGTACTTC.

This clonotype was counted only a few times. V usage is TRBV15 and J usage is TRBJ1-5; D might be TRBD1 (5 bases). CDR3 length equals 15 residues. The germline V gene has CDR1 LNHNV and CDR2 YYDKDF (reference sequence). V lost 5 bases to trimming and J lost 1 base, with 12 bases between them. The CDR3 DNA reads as TGTGCCACCAGCTCCTGGGGGTCGAGCAATCAGCCCCAGCATTTT. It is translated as CATSSWGSSNQPQHF.

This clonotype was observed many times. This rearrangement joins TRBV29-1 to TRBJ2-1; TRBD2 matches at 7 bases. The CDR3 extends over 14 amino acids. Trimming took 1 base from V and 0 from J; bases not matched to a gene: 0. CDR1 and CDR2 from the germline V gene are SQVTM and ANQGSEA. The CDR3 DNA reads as TGCAGCGTTGAAGGCGGGAGCTCCTACAATGAGCAGTTCTTC. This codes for CSVEGGSSYNEQFF.

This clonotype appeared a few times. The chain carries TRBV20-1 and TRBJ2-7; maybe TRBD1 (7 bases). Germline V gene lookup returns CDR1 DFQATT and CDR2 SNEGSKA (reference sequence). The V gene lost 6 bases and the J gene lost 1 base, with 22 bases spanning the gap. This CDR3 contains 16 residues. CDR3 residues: CSAGGMVDRQSYEQYF. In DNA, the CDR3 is TGCAGTGCCGGGGGTATGGTGGACAGGCAATCCTACGAGCAGTACTTC.

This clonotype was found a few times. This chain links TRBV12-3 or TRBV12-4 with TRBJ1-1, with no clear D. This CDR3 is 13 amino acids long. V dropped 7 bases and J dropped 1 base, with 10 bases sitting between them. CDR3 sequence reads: CASNIPGNTEAFF. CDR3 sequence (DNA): TGTGCCAGCAACATTCCCGGGAACACTGAAGCTTTCTTT.

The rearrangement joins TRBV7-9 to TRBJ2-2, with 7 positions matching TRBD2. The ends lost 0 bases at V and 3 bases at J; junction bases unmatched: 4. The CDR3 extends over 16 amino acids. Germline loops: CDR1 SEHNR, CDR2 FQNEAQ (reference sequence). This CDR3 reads CASSLAREFDTGELFF. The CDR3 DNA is TGTGCCAGCAGCTTAGCGCGGGAGTTCGACACCGGGGAGCTGTTTTTT.

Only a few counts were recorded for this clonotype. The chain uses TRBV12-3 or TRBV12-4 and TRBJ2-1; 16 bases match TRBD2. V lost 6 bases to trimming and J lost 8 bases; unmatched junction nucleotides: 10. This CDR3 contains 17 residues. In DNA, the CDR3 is TGTGCCAGCAGCCCCGGGACTAGCGGGAGGGGGTGGTATGAGCAGTTCTTC. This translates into CASSPGTSGRGWYEQFF.

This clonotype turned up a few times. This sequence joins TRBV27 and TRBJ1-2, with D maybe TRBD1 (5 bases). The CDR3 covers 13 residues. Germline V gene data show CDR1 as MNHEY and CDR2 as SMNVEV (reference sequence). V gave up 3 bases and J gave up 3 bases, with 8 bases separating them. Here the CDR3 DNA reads TGTGCCAGCAGTTTCGTCAGGGACTATGGCTACACCTTC. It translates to CASSFVRDYGYTF.

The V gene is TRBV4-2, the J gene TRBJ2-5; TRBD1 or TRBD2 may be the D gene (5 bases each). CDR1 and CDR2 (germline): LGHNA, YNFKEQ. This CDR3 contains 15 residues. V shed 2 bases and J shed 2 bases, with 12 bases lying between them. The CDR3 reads CASSQRDEPQETQYF. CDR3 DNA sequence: TGTGCCAGCAGCCAACGGGACGAACCTCAAGAGACCCAGTACTTC.

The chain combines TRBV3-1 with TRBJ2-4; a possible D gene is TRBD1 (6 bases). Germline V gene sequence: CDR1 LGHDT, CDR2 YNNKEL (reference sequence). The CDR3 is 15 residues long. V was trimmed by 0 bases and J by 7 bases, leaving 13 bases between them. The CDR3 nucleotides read TGTGCCAGCAGCCAAGATAGGGGGTTTCGGAACATTCAGTACTTC. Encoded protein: CASSQDRGFRNIQYF.

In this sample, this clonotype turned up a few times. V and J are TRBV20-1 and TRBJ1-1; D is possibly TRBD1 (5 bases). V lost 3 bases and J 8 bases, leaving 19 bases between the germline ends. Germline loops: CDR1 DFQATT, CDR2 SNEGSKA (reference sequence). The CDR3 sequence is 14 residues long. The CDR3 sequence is CSASGGVLSVEAFF. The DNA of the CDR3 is TGCAGTGCTAGTGGGGGTGTCCTCTCGGTCGAAGCTTTCTTT.

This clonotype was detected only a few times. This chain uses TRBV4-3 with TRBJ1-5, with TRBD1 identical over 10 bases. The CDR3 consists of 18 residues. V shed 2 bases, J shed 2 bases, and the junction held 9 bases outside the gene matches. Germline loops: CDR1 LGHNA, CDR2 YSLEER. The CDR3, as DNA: TGCGCCAGCAGCCAACCCCGGGGGGACAGGGGTTGCAATCAGCCCCAGCATTTT. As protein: CASSQPRGDRGCNQPQHF.

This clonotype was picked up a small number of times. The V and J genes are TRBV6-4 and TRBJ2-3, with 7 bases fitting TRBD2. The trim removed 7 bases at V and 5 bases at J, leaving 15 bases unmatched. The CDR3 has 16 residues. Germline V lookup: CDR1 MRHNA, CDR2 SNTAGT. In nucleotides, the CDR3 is TGTGCCAGCACCAGCCGCGGCGGGGGTAGTATAGATACGCAGTATTTT. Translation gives CASTSRGGGSIDTQYF.

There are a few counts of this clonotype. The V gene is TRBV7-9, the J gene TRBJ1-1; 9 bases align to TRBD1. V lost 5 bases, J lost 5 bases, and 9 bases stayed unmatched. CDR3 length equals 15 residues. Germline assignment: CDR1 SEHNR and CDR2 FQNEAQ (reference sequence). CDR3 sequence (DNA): TGTGCCAGCAGCATCGGGACAGGGCGGGTGACTGAAGCTTTCTTT. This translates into CASSIGTGRVTEAFF.

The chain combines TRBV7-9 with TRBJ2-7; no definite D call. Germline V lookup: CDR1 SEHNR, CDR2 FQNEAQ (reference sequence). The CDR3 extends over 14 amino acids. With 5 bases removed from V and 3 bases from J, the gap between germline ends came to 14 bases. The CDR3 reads CASSPAGILYEQYF. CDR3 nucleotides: TGTGCCAGCAGCCCCGCTGGGATACTCTACGAGCAGTACTTC.